This T cell receptor (beta chain) emerged from a study of cytomegalovirus exposure and HLA in healthy donors. General study results and limits: Later analysis demonstrated an association between a missense DCLRE1C variant and TCR beta V- and J-gene trimming.

This CDR3 has 13 residues. PCR involved 60 Vbeta and 13 Jbeta primers. Assay used: immunoSEQ multiplex PCR; TCRdb lists only in-frame clones, some missing. The sample lists over 20,000 clones; just under 70% were seen once. For this clone: Its target is not known.

The chain is built from TRBV21-1 and TRBJ2-3; no check of the table's D call, TRBD2, against the DNA was made. TRBV21-1 is marked as a pseudogene. The source material was PBMCs. This sequence was found in a woman in her 50s in good health and CMV-seronegative. The CDR3 protein is CASEGLATDTQYF. In nucleotides, the CDR3 is TGTGCCAGCGAAGGACTAGCCACAGATACGCAGTATTTT.